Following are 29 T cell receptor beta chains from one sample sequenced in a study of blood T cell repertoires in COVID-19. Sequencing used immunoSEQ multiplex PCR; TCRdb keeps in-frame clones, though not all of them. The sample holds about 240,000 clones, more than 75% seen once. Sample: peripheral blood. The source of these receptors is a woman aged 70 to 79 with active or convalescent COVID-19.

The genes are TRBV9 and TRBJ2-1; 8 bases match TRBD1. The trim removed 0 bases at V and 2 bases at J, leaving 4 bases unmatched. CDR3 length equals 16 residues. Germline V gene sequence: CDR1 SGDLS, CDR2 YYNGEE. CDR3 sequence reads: CASSVERTGPYNEQFF. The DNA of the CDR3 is TGTGCCAGCAGCGTAGAGAGGACAGGGCCCTACAATGAGCAGTTCTTC.

Written as DNA, the CDR3 is TGCGCCAGCAGTGGTTTCAGTGGTCTCAACACCGGGGAGCTGTTTTTT. It encodes CASSGFSGLNTGELFF. The chain uses TRBV10-1 and TRBJ2-2, with D unresolved. Trimming cost V 4 bases and J 2 bases, with 14 bases left between them. CDR3 length: 16 residues. The germline CDR1 and CDR2 sequences are WNHNN and SYGVQD (reference sequence).

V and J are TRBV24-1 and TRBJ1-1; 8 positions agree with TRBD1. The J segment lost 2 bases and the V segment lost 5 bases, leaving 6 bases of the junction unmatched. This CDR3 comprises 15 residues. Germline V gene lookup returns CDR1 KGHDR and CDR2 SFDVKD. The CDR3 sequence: CATSAQGQGNTEAFF. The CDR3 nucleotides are TGTGCCACCAGTGCCCAAGGACAGGGCAACACTGAAGCTTTCTTT.

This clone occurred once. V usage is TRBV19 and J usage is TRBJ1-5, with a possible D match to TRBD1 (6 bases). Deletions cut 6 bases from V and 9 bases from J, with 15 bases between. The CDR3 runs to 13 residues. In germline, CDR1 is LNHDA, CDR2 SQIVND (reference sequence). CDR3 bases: TGTGCCAGTAGCGACAGGAAAATTACGCCCCAGCATTTT. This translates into CASSDRKITPQHF.

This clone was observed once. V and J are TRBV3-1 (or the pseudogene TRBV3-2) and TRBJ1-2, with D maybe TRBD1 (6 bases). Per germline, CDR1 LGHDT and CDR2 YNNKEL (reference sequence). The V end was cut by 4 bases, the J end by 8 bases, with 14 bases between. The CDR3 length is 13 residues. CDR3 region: CASSLRDTVGYTF. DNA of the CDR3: TGTGCCAGCAGCCTCCGGGACACCGTGGGCTACACCTTC.

In DNA, the CDR3 is TGTGCCAGCAGCCGATGGGCGGGGACTCACGAGCAGTACTTC. Amino acid sequence: CASSRWAGTHEQYF. This chain connects TRBV9 to TRBJ2-7, with D tentatively TRBD2 (6 bases). Deletions cut 4 bases from V and 5 bases from J, with 16 bases between. CDR1 is SGDLS, CDR2 YYNGEE, per germline. The CDR3 runs 14 residues.

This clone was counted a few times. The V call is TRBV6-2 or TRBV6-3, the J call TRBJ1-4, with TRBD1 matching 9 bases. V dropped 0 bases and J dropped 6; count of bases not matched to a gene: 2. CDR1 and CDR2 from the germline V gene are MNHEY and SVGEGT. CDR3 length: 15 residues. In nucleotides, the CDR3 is TGTGCCAGCAGTTACTCCCGACAGGGGGATGAAAAACTGTTTTTT. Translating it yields CASSYSRQGDEKLFF.

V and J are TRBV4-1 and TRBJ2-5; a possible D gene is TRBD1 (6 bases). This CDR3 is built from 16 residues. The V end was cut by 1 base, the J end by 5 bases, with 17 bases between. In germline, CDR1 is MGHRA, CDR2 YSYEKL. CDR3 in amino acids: CASSQGTQGRGETQYF. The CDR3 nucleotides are TGCGCCAGCAGCCAAGGGACACAGGGCCGTGGGGAGACCCAGTACTTC.

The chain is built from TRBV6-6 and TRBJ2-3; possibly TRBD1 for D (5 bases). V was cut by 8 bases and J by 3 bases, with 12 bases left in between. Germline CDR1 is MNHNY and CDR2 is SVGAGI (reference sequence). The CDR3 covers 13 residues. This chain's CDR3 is CASSNPGTDTQYF. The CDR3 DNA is TGTGCCAGCTCCAACCCAGGGACAGATACGCAGTATTTT.

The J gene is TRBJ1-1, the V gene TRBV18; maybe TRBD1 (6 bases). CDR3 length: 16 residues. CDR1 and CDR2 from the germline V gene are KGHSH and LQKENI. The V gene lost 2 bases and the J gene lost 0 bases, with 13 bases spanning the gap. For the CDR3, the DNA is TGTGCCAGCTCACCAAGCGCAGGGGTGATGAACACTGAAGCTTTCTTT. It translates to CASSPSAGVMNTEAFF.

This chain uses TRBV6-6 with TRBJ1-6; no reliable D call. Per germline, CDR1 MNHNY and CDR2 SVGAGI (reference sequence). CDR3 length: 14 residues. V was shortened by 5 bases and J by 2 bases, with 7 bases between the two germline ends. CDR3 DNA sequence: TGTGCCAGCAGTCAGGAGGCCTATAATTCACCCCTCCACTTT. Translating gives CASSQEAYNSPLHF.

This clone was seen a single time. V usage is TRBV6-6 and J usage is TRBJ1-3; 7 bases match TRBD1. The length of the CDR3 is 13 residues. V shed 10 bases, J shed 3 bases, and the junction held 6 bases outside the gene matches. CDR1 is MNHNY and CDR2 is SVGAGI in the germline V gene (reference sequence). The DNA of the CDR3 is TGTGCCACTTCAGGGGGTTTTGGAAACACCATATATTTT. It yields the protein CATSGGFGNTIYF.

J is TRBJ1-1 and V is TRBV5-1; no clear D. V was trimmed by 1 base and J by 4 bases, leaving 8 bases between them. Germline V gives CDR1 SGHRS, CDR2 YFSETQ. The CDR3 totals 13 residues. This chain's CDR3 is CASSLTAATEAFF. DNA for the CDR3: TGCGCCAGCAGCTTGACAGCGGCCACTGAAGCTTTCTTT.

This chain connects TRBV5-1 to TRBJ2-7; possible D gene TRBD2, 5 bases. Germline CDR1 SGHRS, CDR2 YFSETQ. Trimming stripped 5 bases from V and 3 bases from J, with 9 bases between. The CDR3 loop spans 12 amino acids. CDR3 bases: TGCGCCAGCAGTACGGGGTACTACGAGCAGTACTTC. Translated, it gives CASSTGYYEQYF.

The CDR3 here is CASNGLAVNTGELFF. The CDR3 DNA reads TGTGCCAGCAACGGACTAGCGGTGAACACCGGGGAGCTGTTTTTT. V and J are TRBV2 and TRBJ2-2; 10 nucleotides align to TRBD2. The CDR3 consists of 15 residues. The V segment lost 7 bases and the J segment 1 base; nucleotides outside the gene matches: 3. Germline V gives CDR1 SNHLY, CDR2 FYNNEI.

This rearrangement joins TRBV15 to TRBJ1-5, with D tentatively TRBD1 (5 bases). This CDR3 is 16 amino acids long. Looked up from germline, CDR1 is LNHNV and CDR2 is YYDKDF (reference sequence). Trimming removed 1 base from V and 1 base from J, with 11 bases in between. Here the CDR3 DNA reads TGTGCCACCAGCAGAGTATCCAGGGCGAGCAATCAGCCCCAGCATTTT. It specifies CATSRVSRASNQPQHF.

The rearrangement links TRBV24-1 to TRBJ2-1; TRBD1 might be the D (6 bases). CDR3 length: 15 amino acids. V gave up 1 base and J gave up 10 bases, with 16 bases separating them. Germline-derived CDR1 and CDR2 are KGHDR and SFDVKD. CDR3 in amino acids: CATSDFGQGKGEQFF. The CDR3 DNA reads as TGTGCCACCAGTGATTTCGGGCAGGGGAAGGGCGAGCAGTTCTTC.

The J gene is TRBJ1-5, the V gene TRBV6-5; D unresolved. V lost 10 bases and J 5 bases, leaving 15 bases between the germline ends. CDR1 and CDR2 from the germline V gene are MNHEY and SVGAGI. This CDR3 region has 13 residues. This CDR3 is CATQMRGDQPQHF. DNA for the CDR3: TGTGCCACCCAAATGCGGGGTGATCAGCCCCAGCATTTT.

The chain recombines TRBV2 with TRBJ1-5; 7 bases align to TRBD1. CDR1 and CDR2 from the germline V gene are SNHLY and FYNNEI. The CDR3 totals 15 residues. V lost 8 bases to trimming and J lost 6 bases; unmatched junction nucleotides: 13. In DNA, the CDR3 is TGTGCCAGCTCCTCCTCTACGACAGGGAGTCAGCCCCAGCATTTT. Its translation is CASSSSTTGSQPQHF.

The CDR3, as DNA: TGTGCCAGCAGCTTAGGGCAGGGCACCGGGGAGCTGTTTTTT. Translating it yields CASSLGQGTGELFF. The gene calls are TRBV7-2 and TRBJ2-2, with D maybe TRBD1 (5 bases). CDR1 is SGHTA, CDR2 FQGNSA, per germline. The CDR3 is 14 residues long. Trimming took 1 base from V and 4 from J, leaving 7 bases between them.

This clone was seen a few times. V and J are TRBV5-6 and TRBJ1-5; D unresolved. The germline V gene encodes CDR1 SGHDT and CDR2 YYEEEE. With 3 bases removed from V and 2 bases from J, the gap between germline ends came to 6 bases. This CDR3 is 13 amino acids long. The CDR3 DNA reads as TGTGCCAGCAGCTCGCAGGGCAATCAGCCCCAGCATTTT. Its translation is CASSSQGNQPQHF.

The CDR3 DNA sequence: TGTGCCAGCAGTCTAAAGGCGGATTCCGGAAACACCATATATTTT. Translation: CASSLKADSGNTIYF. J is TRBJ1-3 and V is TRBV27; unclear D gene. This CDR3 is 15 amino acids long. The germline CDR1 and CDR2 sequences are MNHEY and SMNVEV (reference sequence). Deletions cut 5 bases from V and 4 bases from J, with 15 bases between.

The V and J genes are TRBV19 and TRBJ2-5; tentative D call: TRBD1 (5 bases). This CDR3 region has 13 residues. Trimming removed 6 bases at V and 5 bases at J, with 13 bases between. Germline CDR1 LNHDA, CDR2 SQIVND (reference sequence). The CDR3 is CASRTRQTETQYF. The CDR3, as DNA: TGTGCCAGTAGAACCCGACAGACGGAGACCCAGTACTTC.

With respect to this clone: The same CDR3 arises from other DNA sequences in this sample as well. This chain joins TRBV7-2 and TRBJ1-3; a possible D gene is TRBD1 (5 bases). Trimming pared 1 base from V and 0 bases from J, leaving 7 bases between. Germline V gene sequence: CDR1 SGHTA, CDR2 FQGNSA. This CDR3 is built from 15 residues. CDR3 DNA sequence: TGTGCCAGCAGCTTAGGGGGGGGCTCTGGAAACACCATATATTTT. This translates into CASSLGGGSGNTIYF.

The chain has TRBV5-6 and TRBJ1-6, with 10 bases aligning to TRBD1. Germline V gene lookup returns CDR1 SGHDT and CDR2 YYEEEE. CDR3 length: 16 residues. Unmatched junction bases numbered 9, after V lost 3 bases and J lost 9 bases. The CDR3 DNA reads TGTGCCAGCAGCTCCGGGCACGGACAGGGGGGTTCACCCCTCCACTTT. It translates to CASSSGHGQGGSPLHF.

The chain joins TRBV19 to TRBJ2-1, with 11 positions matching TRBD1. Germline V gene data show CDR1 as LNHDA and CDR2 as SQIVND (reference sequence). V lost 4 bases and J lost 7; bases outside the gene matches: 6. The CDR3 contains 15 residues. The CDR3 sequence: CASSTDRGRDNEQFF. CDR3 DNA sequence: TGTGCCAGTAGTACGGACAGGGGGCGCGATAATGAGCAGTTCTTC.

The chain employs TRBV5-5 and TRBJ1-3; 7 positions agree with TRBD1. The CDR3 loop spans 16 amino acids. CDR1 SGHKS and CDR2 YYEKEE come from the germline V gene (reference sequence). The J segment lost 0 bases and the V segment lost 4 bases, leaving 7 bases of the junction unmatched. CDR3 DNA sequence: TGTGCCAGCAGCCGGGACAGCAATCTCTCTGGAAACACCATATATTTT. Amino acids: CASSRDSNLSGNTIYF. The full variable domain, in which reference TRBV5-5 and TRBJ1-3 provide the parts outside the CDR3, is DAGVTQSPTHLIKTRGQQVTLRCSPISGHKSVSWYQQVLGQGPQFIFQYYEKEERGRGNFPDRFSARQFPNYSSELNVNALLLGDSALYLCASSRDSNLSGNTIYFGEGSWLTVV.

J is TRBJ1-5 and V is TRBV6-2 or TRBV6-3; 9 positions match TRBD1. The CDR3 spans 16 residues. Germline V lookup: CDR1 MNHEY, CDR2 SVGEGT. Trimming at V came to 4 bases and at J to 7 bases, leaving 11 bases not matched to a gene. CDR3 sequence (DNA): TGTGCCAGCAGTTCCGGGACAGGGTGGTCAGGACAGCCCCAGCATTTT. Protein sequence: CASSSGTGWSGQPQHF.

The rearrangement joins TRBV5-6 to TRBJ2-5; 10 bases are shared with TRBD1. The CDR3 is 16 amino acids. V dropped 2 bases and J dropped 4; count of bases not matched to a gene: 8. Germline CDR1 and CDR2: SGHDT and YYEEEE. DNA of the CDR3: TGTGCCAGCAGCTTACGCCGGACAGGGGGGTTAGAGACCCAGTACTTC. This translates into CASSLRRTGGLETQYF.